This T cell receptor (beta chain) emerged from a study of blood T cells in healthy people across ages. The study, taken as a whole, reports: Without sorted subsets, naive and antigen-experienced compartments could not be conclusively compared. One million T cells yielded diversity estimates that were considered underestimates.

Notes on this clonotype: Its target is not known.

Together with a sample-barcoded 5' primer, a J-beta primer mix was included in a second PCR lasting about 6 to 12 cycles. The yield of each sample was at least 2.5 million CDR3-containing paired-end reads. Via MiXCR, TCRdb re-called the 5' RACE reads, giving one row per CDR3 protein. The sample carries over a million distinct CDR3 sequences, 42% recorded once. This receptor was identified in a woman younger than 30 in good health. The sample taken for sequencing was blood.

For the CDR3, the DNA is TGTGCCAGCAGTACTATTCAGGTATCCCATTACGAGCAGTACTTC. As protein: CASSTIQVSHYEQYF. This sequence joins TRBV12-3 or TRBV12-4 and TRBJ2-7; D is ambiguous. The CDR3 extends over 15 amino acids. V shed 5 bases and J shed 4 bases, with 18 bases lying between them.